The 5 T cell receptor beta chains below all came from one sample that was sequenced in a study of cytomegalovirus exposure and HLA in healthy donors. PCR used 60 Vbeta primers and 13 Jbeta primers. Libraries were prepared by immunoSEQ multiplex PCR; TCRdb keeps only in-frame clonotypes and omits some of them. This sample has around 90,000 clones; 82% occur once, and the top ten carry approximately 3.9%. Input material: PBMCs. The receptors shown here come from a man between 45 and 60 years old in good health and CMV-seronegative.

This chain joins TRBV7-9 and TRBJ1-6, with D perhaps TRBD1 (5 bases). This CDR3 has 16 amino acids. The V gene's germline CDR1 is SEHNR and CDR2 FQNEAQ (reference sequence). Trimming cost V 2 bases and J 2 bases, with 10 bases left between them. CDR3 sequence reads: CASSLSGVTYNSPLHF. The CDR3 DNA reads TGTGCCAGCAGCTTATCGGGGGTTACCTATAATTCACCCCTCCACTTT.

There are a few counts of this clone. This chain connects TRBV6-1 to TRBJ2-6, with D perhaps TRBD2 (6 bases). Trimming took 11 bases from V and 0 from J, leaving 11 bases between them. The germline V gene encodes CDR1 MNHNS and CDR2 SASEGT. The CDR3 contains 14 residues. The CDR3 loop is CAGSGSSGANVLTF. CDR3 DNA: TGTGCCGGTAGCGGAAGCTCTGGGGCCAACGTCCTGACTTTC.

V usage is TRBV2 and J usage is TRBJ2-7, with D perhaps matching TRBD2 (6 bases). Germline CDR1 is SNHLY and CDR2 is FYNNEI. The V end lost 6 bases, the J end lost 4 bases, and 10 bases lay between the germline ends. The CDR3 has 12 amino acids. Here the CDR3 DNA reads TGTGCCAGCAGGGGGGACTCATACGAGCAGTACTTC. This gives the protein CASRGDSYEQYF.

The rearrangement uses TRBV27 and TRBJ2-7, with D unresolved. CDR1 and CDR2 from the germline V gene are MNHEY and SMNVEV (reference sequence). The CDR3 loop spans 13 amino acids. The V gene lost 5 bases and the J gene lost 0 bases, with 8 bases spanning the gap. CDR3 sequence (DNA): TGTGCCAGCAGTCTTTGGGCCTCCTACGAGCAGTACTTC. It specifies CASSLWASYEQYF.

The chain carries TRBV7-2 and TRBJ2-1, with 11 bases aligning to TRBD1. The CDR3 covers 16 residues. V lost 3 bases to trimming and J lost 6 bases; unmatched junction nucleotides: 7. Germline loops: CDR1 SGHTA, CDR2 FQGNSA. Here the CDR3 DNA reads TGTGCCAGCAGCTTTGACGCCGGGACAGGGGGCAATGAGCAGTTCTTC. This translates into CASSFDAGTGGNEQFF. The whole variable domain, remainder taken from reference TRBV7-2 and TRBJ2-1, is GAGVSQSPSNKVTEKGKDVELRCDPISGHTALYWYRQSLGQGLEFLIYFQGNSAPDKSGLPSDRFSAERTGGSVSTLTIQRTQQEDSAVYLCASSFDAGTGGNEQFFGPGTRLTVL.